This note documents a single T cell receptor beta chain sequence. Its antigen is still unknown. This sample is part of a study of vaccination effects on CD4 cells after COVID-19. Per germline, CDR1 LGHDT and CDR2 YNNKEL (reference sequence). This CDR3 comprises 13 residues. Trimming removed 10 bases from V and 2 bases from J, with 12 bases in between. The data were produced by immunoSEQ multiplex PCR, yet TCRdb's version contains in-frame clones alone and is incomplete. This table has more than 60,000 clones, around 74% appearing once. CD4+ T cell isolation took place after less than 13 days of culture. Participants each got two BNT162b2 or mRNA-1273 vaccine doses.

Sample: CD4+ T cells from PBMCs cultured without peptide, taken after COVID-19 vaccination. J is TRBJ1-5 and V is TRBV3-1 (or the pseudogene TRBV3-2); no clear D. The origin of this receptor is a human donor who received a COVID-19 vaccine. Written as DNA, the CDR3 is TGTGCCACCGGGCGGCTGGGCAATCAGCCCCAGCATTTT. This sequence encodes CATGRLGNQPQHF.